One sample yielded the 7 T cell receptor beta chains listed below, sequenced in a study of response to subunit inactivated influenza vaccine (dated by TCRdb to the late 2010s). The library was made by RT-PCR. Reads for this sample came from an Illumina HiSeq 2500. TCRdb reanalyzed the raw reads on its own, using fastp at Q25 for trimming and MiXCR for clone calling, and kept in-frame beta chains. Entries are consolidated by CDR3 protein sequence, retaining the most common genes and DNA. The sample has 530,000 or so distinct CDR3 sequences on record, 14% of them singletons. The ten largest account for more than 9.5% of the sample. The starting material was PBMCs from blood, obtained 11 to 12 days after vaccination. Receptors were obtained from a man in his forties or fifties who received an inactivated influenza vaccine. Donor details come from another sample of the same person, matched by shared clones.

In this sample, this clonotype turned up a few times. The chain uses TRBV4-1 and TRBJ1-4; D not resolved. The CDR3 loop spans 14 amino acids. Germline V gene sequence: CDR1 MGHRA, CDR2 YSYEKL. Deletions cut 1 base from V and 8 bases from J, with 11 bases between. CDR3 coding DNA: TGCGCCAGCAGCCAAGCTAGGGAGGGAGAAAAACTGTTTTTT. Translation: CASSQAREGEKLFF.

This clonotype turned up a few times. This CDR3 reads CASRLPGGGNEQYF. As DNA, the CDR3 is TGTGCCAGCAGGCTTCCCGGAGGGGGCAACGAGCAGTACTTC. The V gene is TRBV12-3 or TRBV12-4, the J gene TRBJ2-7, with a tentative D call TRBD1 (7 bases). The CDR3 extends over 14 amino acids. Between the trimmed V and J ends, which lost 6 bases and 5 bases, there was a span of 17 bases.

J is TRBJ2-1 and V is TRBV7-9; no clear D. The CDR3 has 13 amino acids. Germline CDR1 reads SEHNR; CDR2 reads FQNEAQ (reference sequence). With 5 bases removed from V and 3 bases from J, the gap between germline ends came to 8 bases. Here the CDR3 DNA reads TGTGCCAGCAGCGCTGGCTTCTACAATGAGCAGTTCTTC. Translating it yields CASSAGFYNEQFF.

The chain uses TRBV12-3 or TRBV12-4 and TRBJ2-3, with TRBD2 matching 7 bases. This CDR3 has 12 residues. V gave up 7 bases and J gave up 5 bases; unmatched junction bases: 3. CDR3 nucleotide sequence: TGTGCCAGCATCCGCGGGGGAGATACGCAGTATTTT. It encodes CASIRGGDTQYF.

V is TRBV4-2 and J is TRBJ2-7, with TRBD2 identical over 9 bases. The CDR3 has 14 residues. V lost 1 base, J lost 6 bases, and 4 bases stayed unmatched. Germline assignment: CDR1 LGHNA and CDR2 YNFKEQ. The CDR3: CASSQVGTSIEQYF. In nucleotides, the CDR3 is TGTGCCAGCAGCCAAGTTGGGACTAGCATCGAGCAGTACTTC.

This clonotype was counted many times. The V call is TRBV7-2, the J call TRBJ2-5; D could derive from TRBD1 or TRBD2 (5 bases each). The germline V gene has CDR1 SGHTA and CDR2 FQGNSA. This CDR3 spans 17 amino acids. V was shortened by 5 bases and J by 1 base, with 20 bases between the two germline ends. DNA for the CDR3: TGTGCCAGCAGCCCTAGAGGGGAGACATATTTCCAAGAGACCCAGTACTTC. Protein: CASSPRGETYFQETQYF. The variable domain in full, completed from reference TRBV7-2 and TRBJ2-5, reads GAGVSQSPSNKVTEKGKDVELRCDPISGHTALYWYRQSLGQGLEFLIYFQGNSAPDKSGLPSDRFSAERTGGSVSTLTIQRTQQEDSAVYLCASSPRGETYFQETQYFGPGTRLLVL.

This clonotype was counted many times. The V call is TRBV2, the J call TRBJ1-6; D possibly corresponds to TRBD1 (6 bases). V gave up 0 bases and J gave up 5 bases, with 17 bases separating them. CDR1 and CDR2 (germline): SNHLY, FYNNEI. The CDR3 sequence is 18 residues long. The CDR3: CASSEALLTGSNNSPLHF. For the CDR3, the DNA is TGTGCCAGCAGTGAAGCGCTTCTGACAGGCTCAAATAATTCACCCCTCCACTTT.